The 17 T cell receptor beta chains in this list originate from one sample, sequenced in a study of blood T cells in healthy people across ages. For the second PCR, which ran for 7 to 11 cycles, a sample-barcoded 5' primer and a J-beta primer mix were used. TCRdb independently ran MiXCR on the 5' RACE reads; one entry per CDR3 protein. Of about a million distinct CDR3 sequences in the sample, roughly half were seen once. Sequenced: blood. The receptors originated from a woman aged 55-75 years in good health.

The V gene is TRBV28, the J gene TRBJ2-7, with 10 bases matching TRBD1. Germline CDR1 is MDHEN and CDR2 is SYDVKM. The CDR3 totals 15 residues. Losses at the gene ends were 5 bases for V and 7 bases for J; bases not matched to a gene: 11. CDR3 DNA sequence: TGTGCCAGCAGTCCACCCGGGACAGGGGTGCGGGAGCAGTACTTC. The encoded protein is CASSPPGTGVREQYF.

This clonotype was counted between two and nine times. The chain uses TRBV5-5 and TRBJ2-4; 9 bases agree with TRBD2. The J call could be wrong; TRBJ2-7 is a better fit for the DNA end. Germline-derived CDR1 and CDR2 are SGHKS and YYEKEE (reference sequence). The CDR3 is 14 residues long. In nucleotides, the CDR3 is TGTGCCAGCAGCTTGGCGTTAGCGGGAGACGAGCAGTACTTC. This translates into CASSLALAGDEQYF.

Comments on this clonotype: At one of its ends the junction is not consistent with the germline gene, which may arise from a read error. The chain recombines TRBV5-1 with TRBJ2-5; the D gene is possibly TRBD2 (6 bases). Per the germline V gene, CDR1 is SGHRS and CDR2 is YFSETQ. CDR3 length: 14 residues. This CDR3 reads CASSSKRVENEQYF. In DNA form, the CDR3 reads TGTGCCAGCAGTTCAAAGCGGGTTGAAAATGAGCAGTACTTC.

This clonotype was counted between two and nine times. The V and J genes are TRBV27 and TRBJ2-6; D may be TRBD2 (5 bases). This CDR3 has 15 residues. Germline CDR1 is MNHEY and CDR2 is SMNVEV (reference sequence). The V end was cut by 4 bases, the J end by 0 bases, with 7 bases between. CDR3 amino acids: CASSYRDSGANVLTF. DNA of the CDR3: TGTGCCAGCAGTTACCGGGACTCTGGGGCCAACGTCCTGACTTTC.

The CDR3 nucleotides read TGTGCCAGCGTGCAGGGTACCGGCTCCTACAATGAGCAGTTCTTC. Translation: CASVQGTGSYNEQFF. The rearrangement links TRBV2 to TRBJ2-1, with a possible D match to TRBD1 (5 bases). The germline gives CDR1 SNHLY, CDR2 FYNNEI. Trimming cost V 8 bases and J 0 bases, with 14 bases left between them. The CDR3 is 15 amino acids.

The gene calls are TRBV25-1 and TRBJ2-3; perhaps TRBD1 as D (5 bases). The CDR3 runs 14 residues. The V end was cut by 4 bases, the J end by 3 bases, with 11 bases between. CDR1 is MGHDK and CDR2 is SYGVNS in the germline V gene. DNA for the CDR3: TGTGCCAGCAGTGTTTCAGGGTGGACAGATACGCAGTATTTT. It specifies CASSVSGWTDTQYF.

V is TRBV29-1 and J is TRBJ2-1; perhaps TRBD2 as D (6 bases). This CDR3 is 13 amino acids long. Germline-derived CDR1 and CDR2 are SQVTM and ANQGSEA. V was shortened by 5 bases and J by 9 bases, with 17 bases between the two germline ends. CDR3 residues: CSVKITTGGEQFF. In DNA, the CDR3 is TGCAGCGTTAAAATAACCACCGGGGGTGAGCAGTTCTTC.

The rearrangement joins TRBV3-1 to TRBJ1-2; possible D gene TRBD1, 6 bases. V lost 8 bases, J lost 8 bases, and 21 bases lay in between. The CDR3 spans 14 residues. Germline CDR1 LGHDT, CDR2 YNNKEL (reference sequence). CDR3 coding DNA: TGTGCCAGCGGTCGCGGAGGGGGTGCCTGGGGCTACACCTTC. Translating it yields CASGRGGGAWGYTF. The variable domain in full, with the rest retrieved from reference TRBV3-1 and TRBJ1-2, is DTAVSQTPKYLVTQMGNDKSIKCEQNLGHDTMYWYKQDSKKFLKIMFSYNNKELIINETVPNRFSPKSPDKAHLNLHINSLELGDSAVYFCASGRGGGAWGYTFGSGTRLTVV.

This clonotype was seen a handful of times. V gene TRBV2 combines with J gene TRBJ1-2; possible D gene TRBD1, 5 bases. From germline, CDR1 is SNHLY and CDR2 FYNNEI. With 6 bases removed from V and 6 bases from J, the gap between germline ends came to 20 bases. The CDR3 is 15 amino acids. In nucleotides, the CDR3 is TGTGCCAGCAGGGTGCAAATTTGGTCAGGGAATGGCTACACCTTC. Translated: CASRVQIWSGNGYTF.

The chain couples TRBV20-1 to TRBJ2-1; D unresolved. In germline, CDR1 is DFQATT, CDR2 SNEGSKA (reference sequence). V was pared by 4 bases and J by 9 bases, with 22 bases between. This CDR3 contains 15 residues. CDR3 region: CSAIPLPSPLGEQFF. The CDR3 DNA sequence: TGCAGTGCTATACCTCTCCCGTCCCCCCTCGGTGAGCAGTTCTTC.

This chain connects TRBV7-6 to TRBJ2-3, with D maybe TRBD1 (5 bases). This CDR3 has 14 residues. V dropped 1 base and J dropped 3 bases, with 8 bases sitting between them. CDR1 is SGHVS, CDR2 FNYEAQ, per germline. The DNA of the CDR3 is TGTGCCAGCAGCTTAGACAGGTGGACAGATACGCAGTATTTT. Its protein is CASSLDRWTDTQYF.

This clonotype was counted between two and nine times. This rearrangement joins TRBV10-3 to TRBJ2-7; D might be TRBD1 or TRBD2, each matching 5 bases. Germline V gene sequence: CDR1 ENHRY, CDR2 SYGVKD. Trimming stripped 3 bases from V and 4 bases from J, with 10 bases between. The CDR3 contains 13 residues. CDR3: CAISDGTAYEQYF. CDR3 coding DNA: TGTGCCATCAGTGATGGGACGGCGTACGAGCAGTACTTC.

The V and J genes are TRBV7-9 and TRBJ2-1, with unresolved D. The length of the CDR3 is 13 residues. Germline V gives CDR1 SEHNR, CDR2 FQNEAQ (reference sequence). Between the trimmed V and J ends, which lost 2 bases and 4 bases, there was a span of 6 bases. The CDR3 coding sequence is TGTGCCAGCAGCTTACCCGTATACAATGAGCAGTTCTTC. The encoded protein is CASSLPVYNEQFF.

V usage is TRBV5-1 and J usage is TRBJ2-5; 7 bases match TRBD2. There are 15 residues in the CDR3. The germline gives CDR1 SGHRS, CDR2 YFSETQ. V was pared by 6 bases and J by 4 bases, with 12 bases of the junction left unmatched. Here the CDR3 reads CASTGLTGGGETQYF. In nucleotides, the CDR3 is TGCGCCAGCACGGGGCTCACGGGAGGAGGAGAGACCCAGTACTTC.

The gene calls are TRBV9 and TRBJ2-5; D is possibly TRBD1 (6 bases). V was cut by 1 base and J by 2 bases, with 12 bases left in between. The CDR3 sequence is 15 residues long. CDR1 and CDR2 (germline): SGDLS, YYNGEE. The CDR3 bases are TGTGCCAGCAGCGTAAGTCTAGGGGGACAAGAGACCCAGTACTTC. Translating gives CASSVSLGGQETQYF. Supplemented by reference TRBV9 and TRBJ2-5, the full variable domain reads DSGVTQTPKHLITATGQRVTLRCSPRSGDLSVYWYQQSLDQGLQFLIQYYNGEERAKGNILERFSAQQFPDLHSELNLSSLELGDSALYFCASSVSLGGQETQYFGPGTRLLVL.

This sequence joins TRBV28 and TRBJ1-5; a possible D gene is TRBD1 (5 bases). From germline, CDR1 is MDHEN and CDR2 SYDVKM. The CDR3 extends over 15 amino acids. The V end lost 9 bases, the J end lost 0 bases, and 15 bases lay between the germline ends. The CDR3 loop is CASSTGGYSNQPQHF. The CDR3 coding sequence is TGTGCCAGTAGTACAGGAGGATATAGCAATCAGCCCCAGCATTTT.

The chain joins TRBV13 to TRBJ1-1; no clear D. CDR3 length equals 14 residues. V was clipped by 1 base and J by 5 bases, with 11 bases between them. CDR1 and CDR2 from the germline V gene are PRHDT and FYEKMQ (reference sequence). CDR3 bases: TGTGCCAGCAGCTTAGAGATTAGGGCAACTGAAGCTTTCTTT. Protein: CASSLEIRATEAFF.